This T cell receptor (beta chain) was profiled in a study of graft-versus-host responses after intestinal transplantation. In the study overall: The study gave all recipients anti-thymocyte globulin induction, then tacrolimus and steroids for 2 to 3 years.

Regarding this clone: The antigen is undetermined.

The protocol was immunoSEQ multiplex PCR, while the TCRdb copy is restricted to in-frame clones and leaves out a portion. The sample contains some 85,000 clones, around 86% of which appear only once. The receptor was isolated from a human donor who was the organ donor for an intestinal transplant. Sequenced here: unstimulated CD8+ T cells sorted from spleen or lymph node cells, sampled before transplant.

CDR3 residues: CASSEYEEGSSKGNTIYF. The CDR3 DNA reads as TGTGCCAGCAGTGAATATGAGGAAGGCTCATCTAAGGGAAACACCATATATTTT. The rearrangement joins TRBV25-1 to TRBJ1-3; no firm D call. CDR1 is MGHDK and CDR2 is SYGVNS in the germline V gene. Trimming stripped 0 bases from V and 4 bases from J, with 19 bases between. The CDR3 loop spans 18 amino acids.